This T cell receptor beta chain was found in a study of cytomegalovirus exposure and HLA in healthy donors. Study-level background: Approximately 190 million T cells yielded 100 million or so unique TCR beta sequences in earlier analysis.

The PCR was carried out with 60 Vbeta primers and 13 Jbeta primers. TCRdb's copy holds only in-frame clones and misses some; the assay was immunoSEQ multiplex PCR. The sample holds about 100,000 clones, less than 80% seen once. Germline V gene lookup returns CDR1 SGDLS and CDR2 YYNGEE. CDR3 length: 15 amino acids. The J segment lost 6 bases and the V segment lost 3 bases, leaving 4 bases of the junction unmatched. V usage is TRBV9 and J usage is TRBJ2-1, with 12 bases fitting TRBD2. The receptor was derived from a man aged 40-49 years in good health and CMV-seronegative. The sample taken for sequencing was PBMCs. The CDR3 is CASSGLAGGRNEQFF. Here the CDR3 DNA reads TGTGCCAGCAGCGGCCTAGCGGGGGGGCGCAATGAGCAGTTCTTC.